These T cell receptor beta chains were read from a single sample in a study of blood T cells in healthy people across ages. TCRdb reanalysed the 5' RACE reads using MiXCR and keeps one entry per CDR3 protein. The sample includes hundreds of thousands of distinct CDR3 sequences, 45% to 60% of them seen just once. The sample consisted of blood. The receptors come from a woman aged 80 or over in good health. The CDR3 runs from the conserved cysteine through the conserved F or W. D genes are given only for firm matches. Only part of the rows carry a size: once, few, many, or a class if the clone is expanded.

V	size	D	J	DNA	CDR3
TRBV6-2/TRBV6-3	NA	NA	TRBJ1-4	TGTGCCAGCAGATCTCAGGGGTCAACTAATGAAAAACTGTTTTTT	CASRSQGSTNEKLFF
TRBV30	NA	NA	TRBJ2-1	TGTGCCTGGACCCGCGGCGGAGGTGGGGGTGAGCAGTTCTTC	CAWTRGGGGGEQFF
TRBV2	NA	NA	TRBJ2-1	TGTGCCAGTCTACATTGGTTAAGAAATGAGCAGTTCTTC	CASLHWLRNEQFF
TRBV2	NA	NA	TRBJ2-7	TGTGCCAGCAGTGAAGCTAGGACAGTGTCTTACGAGCAGTACTTC	CASSEARTVSYEQYF
TRBV7-3	many	NA	TRBJ2-1	TGTGCCAGCAGCGTTACCGGGGGCCCCTACAATGAGCAGTTCTTC	CASSVTGGPYNEQFF
TRBV3-1	NA	NA	TRBJ2-1	TGTGCCAGCAGCCAACCGACAGATTCGGGCACTGAGCAGTTCTTC	CASSQPTDSGTEQFF
TRBV5-4	NA	NA	TRBJ2-7	TGTGCCAGCAGCGTGTACGGGGTCTACGAGCAGTACTTC	CASSVYGVYEQYF
TRBV12-3/TRBV12-4	many	NA	TRBJ2-3	TGTGCCAGCACCTTTCGAAGTGCAGATACGCAGTATTTT	CASTFRSADTQYF
TRBV12-3/TRBV12-4	NA	TRBD2	TRBJ2-3	TGTGCCAGCAGTACTACGGGACTAATGGATACGCAGTATTTT	CASSTTGLMDTQYF
TRBV18	NA	NA	TRBJ2-3	TGTGCCAGCTCACCCCCCGGCAGGGTGGGGGATACGCAGTATTTT	CASSPPGRVGDTQYF
TRBV24-1	few	NA	TRBJ2-1	TGTGCCACCAGTGATTACGGGGCAGGTAACAATGAGCAGTTCTTC	CATSDYGAGNNEQFF
TRBV5-1	many	TRBD2	TRBJ2-1	TGCGCCAGCAGCTCTGTCATAGCGGGATCCTCCTACAATGAGCAGTTCTTC	CASSSVIAGSSYNEQFF
TRBV27	NA	NA	TRBJ1-6	TGTGCCAGCAGTACCCGGACACACAGCTCCTATAATTCACCCCTCCACTTT	CASSTRTHSSYNSPLHF
TRBV7-6	few	TRBD1	TRBJ2-7	TGTGCCAGCAGCTTAGCGGGGACAGCGTCCTACGAGCAGTACTTC	CASSLAGTASYEQYF
TRBV29-1	NA	TRBD2	TRBJ2-7	TGCAGCGTGGGACTAGCGGGAGTAGGTGAGCAGTACTTC	CSVGLAGVGEQYF
TRBV29-1	once	NA	TRBJ2-1	TGCAGCGCCGGGGCGCGGGTAGGGGATGAGCAGTTCTTC	CSAGARVGDEQFF
TRBV12-3/TRBV12-4	NA	NA	TRBJ1-1	TGTGCCAGCAGTAAGAAGGGACCGTTGAACACTGAAGCTTTCTTT	CASSKKGPLNTEAFF
TRBV7-8	many	TRBD2	TRBJ2-1	TGTGCCAGCAGCTCCCGGACTAGCGGGGGTGGTGAGCAGTTCTTC	CASSSRTSGGGEQFF
TRBV12-3/TRBV12-4	NA	TRBD1	TRBJ1-5	TGTGCCAGCAACCTAGGGGGCGAGGGGCAGCCCCAGCATTTT	CASNLGGEGQPQHF
TRBV6-5	NA	TRBD1	TRBJ2-5	TGTGCCAGCAGTTACGAAGGGGGCGTTGAGACCCAGTACTTC	CASSYEGGVETQYF
TRBV12-3/TRBV12-4	few	TRBD1	TRBJ1-6	TGTGCCAGCAGGACAGGGGGGAGATCACCCCTCCACTTT	CASRTGGRSPLHF
TRBV29-1	NA	NA	TRBJ2-1	TGCAGCGTTGACTCCAGGGGTGGGGATGAGCAGTTCTTC	CSVDSRGGDEQFF
TRBV12-3/TRBV12-4	NA	NA	TRBJ1-2	TGTGCCAGCAGTTTGGAGCCCTATGGCTACACCTTC	CASSLEPYGYTF
TRBV20-1	many	TRBD1	TRBJ2-4	TGCAGTGCTAGCACCCCGGGACAGGGGGGAGCCAAAAACATTCAGTACTTC	CSASTPGQGGAKNIQYF
TRBV6-2/TRBV6-3	few	NA	TRBJ1-4	TGTGCCAGCAGTCCCCCGTCGGAGGGGGTACGTGAAAAACTGTTTTTT	CASSPPSEGVREKLFF
TRBV20-1	NA	NA	TRBJ1-2	TGCAGGGCTAGAGATTGGCCTATAGGCGATGGCTACACCTTC	CRARDWPIGDGYTF
TRBV20-1	NA	NA	TRBJ2-1	TGCAGTGCTAGGAGTGGGAGTAGCTCCTACAATGAGCAGTTCTTC	CSARSGSSSYNEQFF
TRBV18	many	TRBD2	TRBJ2-5	TGTGCCAGCTCACCTCGCCCGGGACTAGCGGAACAAGAGACCCAGTACTTC	CASSPRPGLAEQETQYF
TRBV4-1	NA	TRBD1	TRBJ2-1	TGCGCCAGCAGCCAAGAGTCGCTAGGACAGGCCGATCCCTCCTACAATGAGCAGTTCTTC	CASSQESLGQADPSYNEQFF
TRBV4-1	NA	NA	TRBJ1-2	TGCGCCAGCAGGCAGGGGCCTAATGGCTACACCTTC	CASRQGPNGYTF
TRBV2	NA	NA	TRBJ1-6	TGTGCCAGCAGTGACCAGGGTCGAAGGGTGGGATCACCCCTCCACTTT	CASSDQGRRVGSPLHF
TRBV2	NA	NA	TRBJ2-2	TGTGCCAGCAGTGACCAACCCACCGGGGAGCTGTTTTTT	CASSDQPTGELFF
TRBV28	many	TRBD1	TRBJ2-5	TGTGCCAGCGGAGGGACAGGGCTGTATTGGCAGTACTTC	CASGGTGLYWQYF
TRBV3-1	NA	TRBD1	TRBJ2-7	TGTGCCAGCAGCCAAGCGACAGGGGGCGCGAACGAGCAGTACTTC	CASSQATGGANEQYF
TRBV7-3	NA	NA	TRBJ2-3	TGTGCCAGCAGCCGCGGGGTCCCTCCCGATACGCAGTATTTT	CASSRGVPPDTQYF
TRBV27	few	NA	TRBJ2-7	TGTGCCAGCAGTGGCTGGAGACACCACTACGAGCAGTACTTC	CASSGWRHHYEQYF
TRBV9	many	NA	TRBJ2-3	TGTGCCAGCAGCGCTGCAGACGTCCCTCCATATACGCAGTATTTT	CASSAADVPPYTQYF
TRBV28	few	NA	TRBJ1-2	TGTGCCAGCAGTTTAGGCGGGACTTCTAACTATGGCTACACCTTC	CASSLGGTSNYGYTF
TRBV6-5	NA	NA	TRBJ2-3	TGTGCCAGCAGACCAATGGGCTCCGGGACAGATACGCAGTATTTT	CASRPMGSGTDTQYF
TRBV7-6	few	NA	TRBJ2-2	TGTGCCAGCAGCTTACGGGATGGAGGGTCAGGAACCGGGGAGCTGTTTTTT	CASSLRDGGSGTGELFF
TRBV3-1	NA	NA	TRBJ2-1	TGTGCCAGCAGCCAAGATCTTGGTTTCGGCTCCTACAATGAGCAGTTCTTC	CASSQDLGFGSYNEQFF
TRBV7-2	many	NA	TRBJ2-7	TGTGCCAGCAGCTTAGGAGTGGCGCTGCCCAACGAGCAGTACTTC	CASSLGVALPNEQYF